A selection of T cell receptor beta chains follows, all from one sample in a study of technical replicates of blood from several donors. Sequencing was performed with immunoSEQ multiplex PCR; in TCRdb, only in-frame clones are kept and a portion is missing. Of tens of thousands of clones listed, about 95% are singletons. Sequenced: T cells isolated from PBMCs. These TCRs come from a human donor in good health. Both conserved end residues are part of each CDR3. A D gene is named only where the DNA matches it firmly.

CDR3 | DNA | J | V | D | length
CASSPPALLAGGPPDTQYF | TGTGCCAGTAGTCCCCCCGCCCTACTAGCGGGGGGGCCCCCAGATACGCAGTATTTT | TRBJ2-3 | TRBV19 | TRBD2 | 19
CASSVTRTGENEQYF | TGTGCCAGCAGCGTAACCAGGACAGGGGAAAACGAGCAGTACTTC | TRBJ2-7 | TRBV7-8 | TRBD1 | 15
CACAQGYNQPQHF | TGTGCCTGCGCACAGGGGTACAATCAGCCCCAGCATTTT | TRBJ1-5 | TRBV30 | TRBD1 | 13
CASSLAGEYGYTF | TGTGCCAGCAGCTTGGCCGGGGAGTATGGCTACACCTTC | TRBJ1-2 | TRBV5-4 | . | 13
CASSFSGQGATEAFF | TGTGCCAGCAGTTTTTCGGGACAGGGGGCCACTGAAGCTTTCTTT | TRBJ1-1 | TRBV27 | TRBD1 | 15
CASSTHSTGGRRGYTF | TGTGCCAGTAGCACCCACTCGACAGGGGGCCGCAGGGGCTACACCTTC | TRBJ1-2 | TRBV19 | TRBD1 | 16
CASSQTTANEKLFF | TGTGCCAGCAGCCAGACGACAGCTAATGAAAAACTGTTTTTT | TRBJ1-4 | TRBV14 | . | 14
CASSSPQTRHGQYF | TGTGCCAGCAGTAGTCCCCAAACTAGGCACGGGCAGTACTTC | TRBJ2-7 | TRBV21-1 | . | 14
CASSVGGERGLGNTIYF | TGTGCCAGCAGCGTAGGGGGGGAAAGGGGGCTCGGAAACACCATATATTTT | TRBJ1-3 | TRBV9 | TRBD1 | 17
CASSPGGGNTEAFF | TGTGCCAGCAGTCCTGGGGGCGGGAACACTGAAGCTTTCTTT | TRBJ1-1 | TRBV25-1 | . | 14
CASSHRQGGSEQYF | TGTGCCAGTAGTCACCGACAGGGAGGATCCGAGCAGTACTTC | TRBJ2-7 | TRBV19 | . | 14
CASSLGENSPLHF | TGTGCCAGCTCACTAGGGGAAAATTCACCCCTCCACTTT | TRBJ1-6 | TRBV18 | . | 13
CASGLVLSGQGNTEAFF | TGTGCTAGTGGTTTGGTATTGTCGGGACAGGGGAACACTGAAGCTTTCTTT | TRBJ1-1 | TRBV12-5 | TRBD1 | 17
CASREGGANNYEQYF | TGTGCCAGTAGGGAAGGGGGCGCGAATAACTACGAGCAGTACTTC | TRBJ2-7 | TRBV19 | TRBD1 | 15
CASSELPLFGGDTEAFF | TGTGCCAGCAGTGAATTGCCCCTATTCGGCGGGGACACTGAAGCTTTCTTT | TRBJ1-1 | TRBV25-1 | . | 17
CAISDGRDTEAFF | TGTGCCATCAGTGATGGGCGGGACACTGAAGCTTTCTTT | TRBJ1-1 | TRBV10-3 | . | 13
CASSPTGGPVEQYF | TGTGCCAGCAGTCCAACGGGGGGGCCGGTCGAGCAGTACTTC | TRBJ2-7 | TRBV6-6 | TRBD2 | 14
CASSALSGGPTDTQYF | TGTGCCAGCAGTGCACTAAGCGGCGGACCCACAGATACGCAGTATTTT | TRBJ2-3 | TRBV6-6 | . | 16
CASSRYGYTF | TGTGCCAGCAGTCGCTATGGCTACACCTTC | TRBJ1-2 | TRBV6-1 | . | 10
CAISESRDNQPQHF | TGTGCCATCAGTGAGTCGAGGGACAATCAGCCCCAGCATTTT | TRBJ1-5 | TRBV10-3 | . | 14
CASSEGTAPGAFF | TGCGCCAGCAGTGAAGGGACAGCTCCCGGAGCTTTCTTT | TRBJ1-1 | TRBV10-2 | TRBD1 | 13
CSARDSEAQHF | TGCAGTGCTAGAGATTCCGAGGCCCAGCATTTT | TRBJ1-5 | TRBV20-1 | . | 11
CASSPWGGSDEQYF | TGCGCCAGCAGCCCCTGGGGAGGGTCGGACGAGCAGTACTTC | TRBJ2-7 | TRBV5-1 | TRBD2 | 14
CASSWVGQGNTEAFF | TGTGCCAGTAGTTGGGTCGGACAGGGGAACACTGAAGCTTTCTTT | TRBJ1-1 | TRBV19 | TRBD1 | 15